This entry describes one TCR beta chain. The sample is drawn from a study of T cells in Graves' hyperthyroidism and ophthalmopathy. With duration under 3 months, ophthalmopathy was active: Clinical Activity Score at least 3, NOSPECS at least 4. Germline assignment: CDR1 SGHDT and CDR2 YYEEEE. The V segment lost 3 bases and the J segment 4 bases; nucleotides outside the gene matches: 8. The CDR3 is 17 residues long. Amplification of TCR beta CDR3 regions used RNA as the template. Using the HTBI primer set, a first-round RT-PCR was run on the TCR CDR3. MiXCR, run by TCRdb on the multiplex PCR reads, gives a single entry per CDR3 protein. Here the sample spans some 490,000 distinct CDR3 sequences, 22% being singletons.

This rearrangement joins TRBV5-6 to TRBJ1-6; 9 bases fit TRBD1. Sequencing input: blood. The TCR was taken from a woman between 65 and 79 years old with Graves' ophthalmopathy. The CDR3 DNA reads as TGTGCCAGCAGCTCTCGGACAGGGGTGGATTATAATTCACCCCTCCACTTT. This translates into CASSSRTGVDYNSPLHF.